This TCR beta chain was captured in a study of regulatory T cells in long-lasting Graves disease. Points from the study as a whole: Persistent Graves' patients showed less TCR diversity than newly diagnosed ones.

This CDR3 comprises 14 residues. V shed 5 bases, J shed 6 bases, and the junction held 5 bases outside the gene matches. Germline CDR1 reads SGHAT; CDR2 reads FQNNGV. There are many counts of this clonotype. Its target is unknown. Time point indicated: persistent/refractory GD, antithyroid drugs over 5 years with positive TRAb. With RNA extracted from PBMCs as input, the TCR library was made. For TCR beta, libraries came from iRepertoire HTBI primers and Arm-PCR of CDR3 regions. TCRdb re-analysed the multiplex PCR reads in MiXCR, keeping a single row per CDR3 protein. This table holds around 400,000 distinct CDR3 sequences, around 22% found once.

The V gene is TRBV11-2, the J gene TRBJ2-7; TRBD2 aligns across 12 bases. This specimen was peripheral blood mononuclear cells (PBMCs), taken when the disease was refractory, from a patient treated with antithyroid drugs. This receptor was identified in a female donor with Graves disease. This chain's CDR3 is CASSPGLAGFEQYF. In nucleotides, the CDR3 is TGTGCCAGCAGCCCGGGACTAGCGGGCTTCGAGCAGTACTTC. Full variable domain (missing parts from reference TRBV11-2 and TRBJ2-7): EAGVAQSPRYKIIEKRQSVAFWCNPISGHATLYWYQQILGQGPKLLIQFQNNGVVDDSQLPKDRFSAERLKGVDSTLKIQPAKLEDSAVYLCASSPGLAGFEQYFGPGTRLTVT.